The 5 T cell receptor beta chains below come from one sample, sequenced in a study of blood T cell repertoires in COVID-19 (TCRdb year 2020). Library preparation was by the immunoSEQ multiplex PCR assay. Entries here come from immuneACCESS through TCRdb and include only in-frame sequences with V and J called. Some clones fail to appear in such tables; in the studies checked, an unresolved V gene covers under half of the shortfall, and the cause of the remainder is unknown. The sample table holds fewer than 500,000 clones, of which 75% to 90% were seen once. The ten largest account for 1% to 1.3% of the sample. The sample comprised PBMCs or T cells enriched from blood (not recorded which). Receptors originate from a man younger than 40 who had recovered from COVID-19.

The chain combines TRBV10-3 with TRBJ1-5; 8 bases map to TRBD1. The germline gives CDR1 ENHRY, CDR2 SYGVKD. J lost 2 bases, V lost 0 bases, and 3 bases had no gene match. The CDR3 covers 16 residues. CDR3 bases: TGTGCCATCAGTGAGTCGGCAGGGGGCCGCAATCAGCCCCAGCATTTT. Translated: CAISESAGGRNQPQHF.

The chain employs TRBV10-3 and TRBJ2-1, with D unclear. This CDR3 is 13 amino acids long. In germline, CDR1 is ENHRY, CDR2 SYGVKD. V lost 4 bases and J lost 8, with 12 bases in between. The CDR3 here is CAISGAFVDEQFF. The CDR3 DNA follows: TGTGCCATCAGTGGAGCCTTTGTAGATGAGCAGTTCTTC.

A few counts support this clone. The rearrangement uses TRBV19 and TRBJ2-3; 13 bases fit TRBD2. Looked up from germline, CDR1 is LNHDA and CDR2 is SQIVND (reference sequence). This CDR3 region has 17 residues. J was trimmed by 4 bases and V by 5 bases; bases with no gene match: 9. In nucleotides, the CDR3 is TGTGCCAGTAGTCTCCGGACTAGCGGGGGATCGTCAGATACGCAGTATTTT. Translation: CASSLRTSGGSSDTQYF.

This chain connects TRBV30 to TRBJ1-3; the match to TRBD1 covers 8 bases. This CDR3 is 14 amino acids long. Germline V CDR1 and CDR2: GTSNPN, SVGIG (reference sequence). With V trimmed by 0 bases and J by 4 bases, 2 bases remained unmatched. The CDR3: CAWSVTGVGNTIYF. CDR3 DNA sequence: TGTGCCTGGAGTGTGACAGGGGTCGGAAACACCATATATTTT.

The chain has TRBV27 and TRBJ1-6; D might be TRBD1 (6 bases). V was cut by 3 bases and J by 0 bases, with 9 bases left in between. The germline V gene encodes CDR1 MNHEY and CDR2 SMNVEV (reference sequence). The CDR3 loop spans 16 amino acids. The CDR3 DNA sequence: TGTGCCAGCAGTTTGCAGGGGAGCTCCTATAATTCACCCCTCCACTTT. This sequence encodes CASSLQGSSYNSPLHF.